A selection of T cell receptor beta chains follows, all from one sample in a study of T and B cells in COVID-19 patients. TCRdb reprocessed the multiplex PCR reads with MiXCR, giving one entry per CDR3 protein. The table lists 6,000 or so distinct CDR3 sequences, around 34% of them singletons. Sequences were obtained from blood. These receptors were obtained from a human donor with active COVID-19. CDR3s leave out the opening cysteine and the closing phenylalanine or tryptophan. D genes are given only for firm matches.

J gene: TRBJ1-6; D gene: .; V gene: TRBV9; CDR3 protein: ASSVGPESPLH
J gene: TRBJ1-1; D gene: .; V gene: TRBV6-5; CDR3 protein: ASRTTGKGQMNTEAF
J gene: TRBJ2-3; D gene: TRBD1; V gene: TRBV19; CDR3 protein: ASSRQGRTDTQY
J gene: TRBJ1-2; D gene: .; V gene: TRBV6-5; CDR3 protein: ASSYSGAGYT
J gene: TRBJ2-5; D gene: .; V gene: TRBV12-3/TRBV12-4; CDR3 protein: ASTPPDGETQY
J gene: TRBJ2-2; D gene: TRBD1; V gene: TRBV5-6; CDR3 protein: ASSAPPTGANTGELF
J gene: TRBJ2-2; D gene: TRBD1; V gene: TRBV7-9; CDR3 protein: ASSTQGATGELF
J gene: TRBJ2-2; D gene: TRBD2; V gene: TRBV20-1; CDR3 protein: SASNPGLAGTTGELF
J gene: TRBJ2-1; D gene: TRBD2; V gene: TRBV19; CDR3 protein: ASTEGPGGHNEQF
J gene: TRBJ1-5; D gene: TRBD1; V gene: TRBV6-5; CDR3 protein: ASSYSRDRALNQPQH
J gene: TRBJ1-1; D gene: .; V gene: TRBV18; CDR3 protein: ASSRTDSNTEAF
J gene: TRBJ1-5; D gene: .; V gene: TRBV27; CDR3 protein: ASSLGDINQPQH
J gene: TRBJ2-7; D gene: .; V gene: TRBV12-3/TRBV12-4; CDR3 protein: ASGVQGSSYEQY
J gene: TRBJ2-7; D gene: .; V gene: TRBV7-9; CDR3 protein: ASSLGAGLNYEQY
J gene: TRBJ2-2; D gene: .; V gene: TRBV6-5; CDR3 protein: ASTVRTSTGELF
J gene: TRBJ2-3; D gene: .; V gene: TRBV11-1; CDR3 protein: ASSFTGEGTDTQY
J gene: TRBJ1-2; D gene: .; V gene: TRBV29-1; CDR3 protein: SVEAGTYGYT
J gene: TRBJ2-1; D gene: .; V gene: TRBV19; CDR3 protein: ASRRLQGIGHNEQF
J gene: TRBJ2-3; D gene: .; V gene: TRBV7-6; CDR3 protein: ASSEGRRTGSTDTQY
J gene: TRBJ1-1; D gene: .; V gene: TRBV6-5; CDR3 protein: ASSRTSVGGVTEAF
J gene: TRBJ2-3; D gene: TRBD2; V gene: TRBV18; CDR3 protein: ASSPRVAGGPEDTQY
J gene: TRBJ2-5; D gene: TRBD2; V gene: TRBV19; CDR3 protein: ASSGGLAGAPY
J gene: TRBJ2-2; D gene: .; V gene: TRBV20-1; CDR3 protein: SASRDTGELF
J gene: TRBJ2-1; D gene: .; V gene: TRBV6-5; CDR3 protein: ASRRGGRNQNEQF
J gene: TRBJ1-4; D gene: .; V gene: TRBV6-5; CDR3 protein: ASSRRAAATNEKLF
J gene: TRBJ2-2; D gene: .; V gene: TRBV20-1; CDR3 protein: SARRAGELF
J gene: TRBJ2-4; D gene: .; V gene: TRBV29-1; CDR3 protein: SVTEGDRY
J gene: TRBJ1-2; D gene: .; V gene: TRBV29-1; CDR3 protein: SVAVGASYGYT
J gene: TRBJ2-1; D gene: TRBD2; V gene: TRBV18; CDR3 protein: ASSLAAGVGYNEQF
J gene: TRBJ1-1; D gene: .; V gene: TRBV19; CDR3 protein: ASSPGLSSNTEAF
J gene: TRBJ2-1; D gene: TRBD2; V gene: TRBV12-3/TRBV12-4; CDR3 protein: ASRDSGSTYNEQF
J gene: TRBJ1-1; D gene: .; V gene: TRBV7-9; CDR3 protein: ASSLAGGGSNTEAF
J gene: TRBJ2-7; D gene: TRBD2; V gene: TRBV25-1; CDR3 protein: ASSRPSGFYEQY
J gene: TRBJ2-3; D gene: .; V gene: TRBV6-4; CDR3 protein: ASSEATYTQY
J gene: TRBJ2-7; D gene: .; V gene: TRBV5-6; CDR3 protein: ASSRPDASKQY
J gene: TRBJ1-2; D gene: TRBD1; V gene: TRBV19; CDR3 protein: ASTVGGQGASYGYT
J gene: TRBJ2-4; D gene: .; V gene: TRBV5-4; CDR3 protein: ASSEQDKPKNIQY
J gene: TRBJ1-1; D gene: .; V gene: TRBV20-1; CDR3 protein: SAVPSENTEAF
J gene: TRBJ2-1; D gene: TRBD2; V gene: TRBV6-5; CDR3 protein: ASSNLQREVNEQF
J gene: TRBJ2-5; D gene: TRBD2; V gene: TRBV12-3/TRBV12-4; CDR3 protein: ASSLSGRAFGTQY
J gene: TRBJ2-7; D gene: .; V gene: TRBV29-1; CDR3 protein: SVDRGKGGEQY
J gene: TRBJ1-1; D gene: .; V gene: TRBV6-2/TRBV6-3; CDR3 protein: ASKRSTAVKTEAF
J gene: TRBJ2-7; D gene: .; V gene: TRBV27; CDR3 protein: ASSLCGLSSYEQY